Shown below are 2 T cell receptor beta chains from a single sample sequenced in a study of OX40 agonist ivuxolimab in advanced cancers. The data were produced by immunoSEQ multiplex PCR, yet TCRdb's version contains in-frame clones alone and is incomplete. The sample holds about 75,000 clones, approximately 81% seen once. The specimen was CD4+ or CD8+ T cells sorted from blood, collected in a trial of the OX40 agonist ivuxolimab. The receptors shown here come from an adult with an advanced solid tumor such as melanoma, head and neck, liver or kidney cancer.

This chain links TRBV5-1 with TRBJ2-3; 10 nucleotides match TRBD2. Germline V gives CDR1 SGHRS, CDR2 YFSETQ. CDR3 length: 15 residues. V lost 2 bases and J lost 2; bases outside the gene matches: 2. The DNA for the CDR3 is TGCGCCAGCAGCTTCGGGACTAGCGCCACAGATACGCAGTATTTT. Protein product: CASSFGTSATDTQYF.

The genes are TRBV28 and TRBJ2-2; the D gene is possibly TRBD2 (6 bases). Trimming shortened V by 10 bases and J by 0 bases, and 18 bases separated the two germline ends. This CDR3 spans 16 amino acids. Germline values: CDR1 MDHEN, CDR2 SYDVKM. The CDR3 here is CATLQRDFANTGELFF. The CDR3 bases are TGTGCCACCCTGCAGAGGGACTTCGCGAACACCGGGGAGCTGTTTTTT.